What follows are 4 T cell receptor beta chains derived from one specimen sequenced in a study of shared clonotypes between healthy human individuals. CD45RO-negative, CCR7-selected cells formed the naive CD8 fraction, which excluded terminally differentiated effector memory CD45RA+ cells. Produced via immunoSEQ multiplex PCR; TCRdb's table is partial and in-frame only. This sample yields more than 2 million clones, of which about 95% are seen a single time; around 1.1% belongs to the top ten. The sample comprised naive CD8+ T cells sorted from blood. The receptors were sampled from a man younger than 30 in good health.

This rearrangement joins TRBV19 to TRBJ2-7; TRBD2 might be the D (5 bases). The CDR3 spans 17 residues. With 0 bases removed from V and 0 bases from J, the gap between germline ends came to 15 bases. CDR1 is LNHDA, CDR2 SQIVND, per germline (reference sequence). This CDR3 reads CASSIDREGTLSYEQYF. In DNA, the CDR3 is TGTGCCAGTAGTATAGATCGTGAGGGAACCCTCTCCTACGAGCAGTACTTC.

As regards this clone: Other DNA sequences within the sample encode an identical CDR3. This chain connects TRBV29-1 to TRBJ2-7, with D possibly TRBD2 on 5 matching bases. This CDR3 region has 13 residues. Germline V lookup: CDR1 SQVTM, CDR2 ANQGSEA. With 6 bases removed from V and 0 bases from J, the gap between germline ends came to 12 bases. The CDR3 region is CSVLRGSSYEQYF. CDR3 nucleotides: TGCAGCGTGCTTCGAGGGTCCTCCTACGAGCAGTACTTC.

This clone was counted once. The CDR3 DNA reads TGCGCCAGCAGTCAGACTAGCGGGGGGGCGGATGAGCAGTTCTTC. This translates into CASSQTSGGADEQFF. The V gene is TRBV10-2, the J gene TRBJ2-1; 14 bases match TRBD2. Per the germline V gene, CDR1 is WSHSY and CDR2 is SAAADI. Trimming removed 5 bases from V and 8 bases from J; junction bases left unmatched: 5. The CDR3 has 15 residues.

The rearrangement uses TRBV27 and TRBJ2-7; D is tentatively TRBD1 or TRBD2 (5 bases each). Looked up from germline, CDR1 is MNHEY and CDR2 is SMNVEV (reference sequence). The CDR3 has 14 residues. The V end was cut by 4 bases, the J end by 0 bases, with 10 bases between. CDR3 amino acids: CASSSGTRSYEQYF. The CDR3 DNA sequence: TGTGCCAGCAGTTCCGGGACCCGCTCCTACGAGCAGTACTTC.